A single sample gave rise to the 3 T cell receptor beta chains below, sequenced in a study of blood T cell repertoires in COVID-19. TCRdb's copy holds only in-frame clones and misses some; the assay was immunoSEQ multiplex PCR. The data show 45,000 to 55,000 clones, over 70% seen once. Sequencing used peripheral blood. The receptors stem from a human donor in a cohort sampled during active COVID-19.

The gene calls are TRBV5-5 and TRBJ1-1; tentatively, D is TRBD1 (5 bases). Trimming took off 7 bases at V and 0 bases at J, with 13 bases between the two ends. The CDR3 runs to 14 residues. Germline V gene data show CDR1 as SGHKS and CDR2 as YYEKEE (reference sequence). The CDR3 DNA reads TGTGCCAGCTTACCGGGACTGGTGAACACTGAAGCTTTCTTT. This sequence encodes CASLPGLVNTEAFF.

The chain is built from TRBV30 and TRBJ1-2; D perhaps matches TRBD1 (5 bases). The germline V and J ends were trimmed by 3 bases and 8 bases, with 22 bases remaining between them. The CDR3 has 15 amino acids. In germline, CDR1 is GTSNPN, CDR2 SVGIG (reference sequence). DNA for the CDR3: TGTGCCTGGAGCGCTAGAGGGAGGGGTAGGGGAGGCTACACCTTC. Protein: CAWSARGRGRGGYTF.

V and J are TRBV11-2 and TRBJ2-3; D perhaps matches TRBD1 (6 bases). In germline, CDR1 is SGHAT, CDR2 FQNNGV. The CDR3 is 17 amino acids. Trimming took off 5 bases at V and 0 bases at J, with 18 bases between the two ends. The CDR3 region has the DNA TGTGCCAGCAGCAACCGGGACACAATAACTAGCACAGATACGCAGTATTTT. Its translation is CASSNRDTITSTDTQYF. Complete variable domain (other parts from reference TRBV11-2 and TRBJ2-3): EAGVAQSPRYKIIEKRQSVAFWCNPISGHATLYWYQQILGQGPKLLIQFQNNGVVDDSQLPKDRFSAERLKGVDSTLKIQPAKLEDSAVYLCASSNRDTITSTDTQYFGPGTRLTVL.